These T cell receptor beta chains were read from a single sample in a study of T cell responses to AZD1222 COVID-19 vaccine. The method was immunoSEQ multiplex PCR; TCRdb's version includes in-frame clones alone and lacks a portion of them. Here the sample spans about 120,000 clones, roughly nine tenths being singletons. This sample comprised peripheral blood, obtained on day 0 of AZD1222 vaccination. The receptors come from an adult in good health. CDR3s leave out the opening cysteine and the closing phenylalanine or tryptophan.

CDR3 protein: ASRPHSYEQY
J gene: TRBJ2-7
V gene: TRBV2

CDR3 protein: ASRSGLVMNTEAF
J gene: TRBJ1-1
V gene: TRBV10-1

CDR3 protein: ASSLRKNTEAF
J gene: TRBJ1-1
V gene: TRBV7-7

CDR3 protein: ASSEAFGPDADTQY
J gene: TRBJ2-3
V gene: TRBV6-1

CDR3 protein: ASSEEGIEQF
J gene: TRBJ2-1
V gene: TRBV2

CDR3 protein: ASSERTGNTDTQY
J gene: TRBJ2-3
V gene: TRBV10-1

CDR3 protein: ASTRTGGVDQPQH
J gene: TRBJ1-5
V gene: TRBV19

CDR3 protein: AISDDPGDTQY
J gene: TRBJ2-3
V gene: TRBV10-3

CDR3 protein: ASSGVPGQTPNNQPQH
J gene: TRBJ1-5
V gene: TRBV7-4

CDR3 protein: ASSPSRDTEAF
J gene: TRBJ1-1
V gene: TRBV7-2

CDR3 protein: ASSLWGPAEAF
J gene: TRBJ1-1
V gene: TRBV28

CDR3 protein: ASSVAGSAEKLF
J gene: TRBJ1-4
V gene: TRBV9

CDR3 protein: ASSYRGLAGTRGGYNEQF
J gene: TRBJ2-1
V gene: TRBV6-2/TRBV6-3

CDR3 protein: ASSENFGPNLYGYT
J gene: TRBJ1-2
V gene: TRBV2

CDR3 protein: ASEEQGWSDTQY
J gene: TRBJ2-3
V gene: TRBV2

CDR3 protein: ASSTQTGGNSPLH
J gene: TRBJ1-6
V gene: TRBV9

CDR3 protein: ASSQDPGGELF
J gene: TRBJ2-2
V gene: TRBV4-1

CDR3 protein: ASITGDGYT
J gene: TRBJ1-2
V gene: TRBV6-5

CDR3 protein: ASSYSTQGNSPLH
J gene: TRBJ1-6
V gene: TRBV6-5

CDR3 protein: ASSLQYEQY
J gene: TRBJ2-7
V gene: TRBV28

CDR3 protein: SVEGAPGTNYGYT
J gene: TRBJ1-2
V gene: TRBV29-1

CDR3 protein: ASSEWGAGGAGYT
J gene: TRBJ1-2
V gene: TRBV6-1

CDR3 protein: ASSPQQGGGTQY
J gene: TRBJ2-5
V gene: TRBV19

CDR3 protein: ASSHNPGPEKLF
J gene: TRBJ1-4
V gene: TRBV3-1/TRBV3-2

CDR3 protein: ASSSYRATEAF
J gene: TRBJ1-1
V gene: TRBV13

CDR3 protein: ASSFFLVRGSGNTIY
J gene: TRBJ1-3
V gene: TRBV5-1

CDR3 protein: ASSLTPNTEAF
J gene: TRBJ1-1
V gene: TRBV2

CDR3 protein: AKRGQGDGYT
J gene: TRBJ1-2
V gene: TRBV2

CDR3 protein: ASSFGAFQPQH
J gene: TRBJ1-5
V gene: TRBV7-8

CDR3 protein: ASSRASSRIYNEQF
J gene: TRBJ2-1
V gene: TRBV27

CDR3 protein: ASSLDRGSNQPQH
J gene: TRBJ1-5
V gene: TRBV5-1

CDR3 protein: ASIGTGDTRSTEAF
J gene: TRBJ1-1
V gene: TRBV19

CDR3 protein: ASSMTESGNTIY
J gene: TRBJ1-3
V gene: TRBV6-5

CDR3 protein: ASSQGGNSPLH
J gene: TRBJ1-6
V gene: TRBV6-5

CDR3 protein: ASSPLGRGEAF
J gene: TRBJ1-1
V gene: TRBV19

CDR3 protein: ASSAPVDYGYT
J gene: TRBJ1-2
V gene: TRBV12-3/TRBV12-4

CDR3 protein: SVEDAGRRGYT
J gene: TRBJ1-2
V gene: TRBV29-1

CDR3 protein: ASSHRKLGASGNTIY
J gene: TRBJ1-3
V gene: TRBV14

CDR3 protein: ASRPSGQTHEQY
J gene: TRBJ2-7
V gene: TRBV5-1

CDR3 protein: ASSLAANTEAF
J gene: TRBJ1-1
V gene: TRBV5-1

CDR3 protein: ASSPDSFAGYT
J gene: TRBJ1-2
V gene: TRBV18

CDR3 protein: ASSRDGLQETQY
J gene: TRBJ2-5
V gene: TRBV4-1

CDR3 protein: ASSIGGSGEQF
J gene: TRBJ2-1
V gene: TRBV19

CDR3 protein: ASTVIRGQGEKLF
J gene: TRBJ1-4
V gene: TRBV5-5

CDR3 protein: ASSPLFLGGRDSPLH
J gene: TRBJ1-6
V gene: TRBV18

CDR3 protein: ASGSLTGREQY
J gene: TRBJ2-7
V gene: TRBV12-5

CDR3 protein: ASSSPLSGAYEQY
J gene: TRBJ2-7
V gene: TRBV7-8

CDR3 protein: ASSEGPDLVDEQY
J gene: TRBJ2-7
V gene: TRBV10-1

CDR3 protein: ASSQFVGASGSTNEQF
J gene: TRBJ2-1
V gene: TRBV3-1/TRBV3-2

CDR3 protein: ASSQDGRWAF
J gene: TRBJ1-1
V gene: TRBV3-1/TRBV3-2

CDR3 protein: ASSRGQGPDNQPQH
J gene: TRBJ1-5
V gene: TRBV6-6

CDR3 protein: ASSDSVGYT
J gene: TRBJ1-2
V gene: TRBV7-9

CDR3 protein: ASSLTGNTEAF
J gene: TRBJ1-1
V gene: TRBV7-9

CDR3 protein: ASSFYGTEAF
J gene: TRBJ1-1
V gene: TRBV12-3/TRBV12-4

CDR3 protein: ASSFWGQNTGELF
J gene: TRBJ2-2
V gene: TRBV28

CDR3 protein: ASSETYLSREDADTQY
J gene: TRBJ2-3
V gene: TRBV6-1

CDR3 protein: ASSSVNTEAF
J gene: TRBJ1-1
V gene: TRBV7-9

CDR3 protein: ASSLINRAYNEQF
J gene: TRBJ2-1
V gene: TRBV28

CDR3 protein: ATSPTSGANVLT
J gene: TRBJ2-6
V gene: TRBV15